Listed below are T cell receptor beta chains from one sample, sequenced in a study of blood T cell repertoires in COVID-19. Sequenced by immunoSEQ multiplex PCR; TCRdb stores in-frame clones only, minus some. The repertoire holds 40,000 to 55,000 clones, with 84% as singletons. Sequenced input: peripheral blood. The receptors here all came from a man aged 45-65 years with active COVID-19. Each CDR3 is given with its conserved first and last residue. The order of the fields is clone size, J gene, V gene, CDR3 protein. Expanded clones are given a class, and other clones once, few, many or no size at all.

clone size: few; J gene: TRBJ2-7; V gene: TRBV10-2; CDR3 protein: CASSQGLLSYEQYF
clone size: -; J gene: TRBJ2-1; V gene: TRBV7-2; CDR3 protein: CASSAPPLAAEQFF
clone size: -; J gene: TRBJ2-7; V gene: TRBV12-3/TRBV12-4; CDR3 protein: CASSLVAHEQYF
clone size: -; J gene: TRBJ1-6; V gene: TRBV27; CDR3 protein: CASSLRRSSYNSPLHF
clone size: -; J gene: TRBJ2-3; V gene: TRBV11-3; CDR3 protein: CASSLDSLAASTDTQYF
clone size: -; J gene: TRBJ2-1; V gene: TRBV28; CDR3 protein: CASSPYNEQFF
clone size: -; J gene: TRBJ2-5; V gene: TRBV28; CDR3 protein: CASSLLQETQYF
clone size: -; J gene: TRBJ2-1; V gene: TRBV4-3; CDR3 protein: CASSHDRGNYNEQFF
clone size: -; J gene: TRBJ2-5; V gene: TRBV7-9; CDR3 protein: CASSFGGRGETQYF
clone size: -; J gene: TRBJ1-1; V gene: TRBV18; CDR3 protein: CASSPQGRGMTEAFF
clone size: -; J gene: TRBJ2-1; V gene: TRBV4-3; CDR3 protein: CASSQERQRQFF
clone size: -; J gene: TRBJ1-2; V gene: TRBV5-1; CDR3 protein: CASSSGQVKNYGYTF
clone size: -; J gene: TRBJ1-5; V gene: TRBV7-2; CDR3 protein: CASSRTGFSNQPQHF
clone size: -; J gene: TRBJ2-1; V gene: TRBV5-1; CDR3 protein: CASSLVPGVDYNEQFF
clone size: -; J gene: TRBJ2-1; V gene: TRBV18; CDR3 protein: CASSPRADYNEQFF
clone size: -; J gene: TRBJ1-1; V gene: TRBV18; CDR3 protein: CASSPVGGTEAFF
clone size: -; J gene: TRBJ2-1; V gene: TRBV12-3/TRBV12-4; CDR3 protein: CASRTGPINEQFF
clone size: -; J gene: TRBJ2-5; V gene: TRBV6-2/TRBV6-3; CDR3 protein: CASSSLPGSGNQETQYF
clone size: -; J gene: TRBJ1-3; V gene: TRBV18; CDR3 protein: CASSATEAGNTIYF
clone size: -; J gene: TRBJ2-1; V gene: TRBV6-5; CDR3 protein: CASRIAGGHNEQFF
clone size: -; J gene: TRBJ1-2; V gene: TRBV29-1; CDR3 protein: CSVYGQGINYGYTF
clone size: -; J gene: TRBJ2-1; V gene: TRBV7-9; CDR3 protein: CASSLGTSDLNEQFF
clone size: -; J gene: TRBJ2-5; V gene: TRBV7-8; CDR3 protein: CASSIGLPQETQYF
clone size: -; J gene: TRBJ1-2; V gene: TRBV28; CDR3 protein: CATPTGEGSGYTF
clone size: -; J gene: TRBJ1-3; V gene: TRBV11-3; CDR3 protein: CASSLDRFMGQDSGNTIYF
clone size: -; J gene: TRBJ2-7; V gene: TRBV15; CDR3 protein: CATSRGHQGLYEQYF
clone size: -; J gene: TRBJ2-1; V gene: TRBV19; CDR3 protein: CASRLGAREQFF
clone size: -; J gene: TRBJ2-3; V gene: TRBV27; CDR3 protein: CASSNSGGADTQYF
clone size: -; J gene: TRBJ1-6; V gene: TRBV11-2; CDR3 protein: CASSPGLNSPLHF
clone size: -; J gene: TRBJ1-1; V gene: TRBV7-8; CDR3 protein: CASSSFRGGNTEAFF
clone size: -; J gene: TRBJ1-5; V gene: TRBV19; CDR3 protein: CASSIWGQRVNQPQHF
clone size: -; J gene: TRBJ1-5; V gene: TRBV7-9; CDR3 protein: CASSQGSQPQHF
clone size: -; J gene: TRBJ2-6; V gene: TRBV7-6; CDR3 protein: CASSSGTLAAGANVLTF
clone size: -; J gene: TRBJ2-3; V gene: TRBV4-3; CDR3 protein: CASSQDQGRATDTQYF
clone size: -; J gene: TRBJ2-7; V gene: TRBV6-2/TRBV6-3; CDR3 protein: CASSYSGTGTTYEQYF
clone size: -; J gene: TRBJ2-4; V gene: TRBV5-1; CDR3 protein: CASSSGGQVFQYF
clone size: few; J gene: TRBJ1-5; V gene: TRBV5-1; CDR3 protein: CASSLTGGKQPQHF
clone size: -; J gene: TRBJ2-2; V gene: TRBV12-3/TRBV12-4; CDR3 protein: CASRIFPGELFF
clone size: -; J gene: TRBJ2-2; V gene: TRBV24-1; CDR3 protein: CATSDSATGPGELFF
clone size: -; J gene: TRBJ1-5; V gene: TRBV5-1; CDR3 protein: CASSLAGDQPQHF
clone size: -; J gene: TRBJ1-4; V gene: TRBV19; CDR3 protein: CASSPSSAGLREKLFF
clone size: -; J gene: TRBJ2-3; V gene: TRBV13; CDR3 protein: CASSLTSGGDTDTQYF
clone size: -; J gene: TRBJ2-2; V gene: TRBV5-1; CDR3 protein: CASSLGGNTVAGELFF
clone size: few; J gene: TRBJ2-6; V gene: TRBV10-3; CDR3 protein: CAISDLRAADRGSGANVLTF
clone size: -; J gene: TRBJ1-5; V gene: TRBV6-5; CDR3 protein: CASSFRGRNQPQHF
clone size: -; J gene: TRBJ1-6; V gene: TRBV3-1/TRBV3-2; CDR3 protein: CASSQRGRNSPLHF
clone size: -; J gene: TRBJ2-7; V gene: TRBV13; CDR3 protein: CASSLGSDEQYF
clone size: -; J gene: TRBJ2-3; V gene: TRBV12-3/TRBV12-4; CDR3 protein: CASSLGQLDTQYF
clone size: -; J gene: TRBJ1-5; V gene: TRBV5-6; CDR3 protein: CASSFQSNQPQHF
clone size: -; J gene: TRBJ1-1; V gene: TRBV27; CDR3 protein: CASSFTGAQAFF
clone size: -; J gene: TRBJ2-3; V gene: TRBV4-1; CDR3 protein: CASSQDSLGRDTQYF
clone size: -; J gene: TRBJ2-7; V gene: TRBV28; CDR3 protein: CASRIAGGHTEQYF
clone size: -; J gene: TRBJ1-5; V gene: TRBV12-3/TRBV12-4; CDR3 protein: CASSFGGNQPQHF
clone size: -; J gene: TRBJ2-1; V gene: TRBV6-2/TRBV6-3; CDR3 protein: CASSSQGTSGDYNEQFF
clone size: -; J gene: TRBJ1-2; V gene: TRBV10-3; CDR3 protein: CAISTTGQDGYTF